The clone carrying this T cell receptor beta chain has only one observation. These data belong to a study of blood T cell repertoires in COVID-19. Trimming at V came to 6 bases and at J to 3 bases, leaving 9 bases not matched to a gene. The germline CDR1 and CDR2 sequences are MDHEN and SYDVKM. The CDR3 runs to 16 residues. TCRdb keeps only in-frame clones here, not all; method: immunoSEQ multiplex PCR. The table records almost 70,000 clones, about four fifths of them present only once. The clonotype originates from a human donor in a cohort sampled during active COVID-19. V is TRBV28 and J is TRBJ2-1; TRBD2 matches at 9 bases. The specimen was peripheral blood. The CDR3 nucleotides read TGTGCCAGCAGGAAAACAAGACTAGCGGACTACAATGAGCAGTTCTTC. It is translated as CASRKTRLADYNEQFF.